This TCR beta chain comes out of a study of blood T cell repertoires in COVID-19. Between the trimmed V and J ends, which lost 4 bases and 0 bases, there was a span of 10 bases. The CDR3 contains 15 residues. Germline assignment: CDR1 SGHRS and CDR2 YFSETQ. Seattle's enrolled individuals joined amid active infection and were then monitored longitudinally. Only in-frame clones appear in the TCRdb table, and some are missing; sequencing was by immunoSEQ multiplex PCR. The sample lists about 150,000 clones; 75% to 90% were seen once. The specimen was peripheral blood. The TCR was taken from a man between 18 and 35 years old with COVID-19, enrolled during active disease. This chain uses TRBV5-1 with TRBJ1-4; weak D call: TRBD1 (6 bases). The CDR3, as DNA: TGCGCCAGCAGCGCCGGGACAACAACTAATGAAAAACTGTTTTTT. It codes for CASSAGTTTNEKLFF.